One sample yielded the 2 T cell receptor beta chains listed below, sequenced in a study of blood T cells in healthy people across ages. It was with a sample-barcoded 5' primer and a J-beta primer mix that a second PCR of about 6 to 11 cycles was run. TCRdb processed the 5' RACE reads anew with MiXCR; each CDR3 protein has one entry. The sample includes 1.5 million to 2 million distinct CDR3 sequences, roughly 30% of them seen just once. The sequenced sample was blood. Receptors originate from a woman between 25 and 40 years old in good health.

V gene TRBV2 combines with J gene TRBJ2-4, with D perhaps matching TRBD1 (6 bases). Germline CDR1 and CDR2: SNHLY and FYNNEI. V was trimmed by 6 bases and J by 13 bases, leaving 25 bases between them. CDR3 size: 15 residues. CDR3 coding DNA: TGTGCCAGCAGATTCCGGGACAAGACAATGGGGGAGCAGTACTTC. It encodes CASRFRDKTMGEQYF.

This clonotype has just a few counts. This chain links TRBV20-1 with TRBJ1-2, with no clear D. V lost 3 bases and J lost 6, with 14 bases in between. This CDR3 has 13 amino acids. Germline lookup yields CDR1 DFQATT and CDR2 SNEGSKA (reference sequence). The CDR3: CSASPRLWDGYTF. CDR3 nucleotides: TGCAGTGCTAGTCCCCGGCTTTGGGATGGCTACACCTTC.